Presented here are 23 T cell receptor beta chains from one specimen sequenced in a study of CD8+CD57+ T cells in acquired aplastic anemia (dated by TCRdb to 2016 to 2019). Sequencing took place on an Illumina HiSeq 2000. TCR beta VDJ combination and CDR3 sequence profiling used genomic DNA as the template. In TCRdb, the public reads were trimmed at Q25 with fastp and aligned with MiXCR, with productive beta chains retained. Identical CDR3 protein sequences are pooled into one entry, listed with their most common genes and DNA. A total of roughly 170,000 distinct CDR3 sequences appear in this sample, about 44% of them only once. Around 13% of the sample comes from the top ten. Expansion of CD8+CD57+ cells had been shown by flow cytometry in the patients chosen for sequencing. The sample consisted of sorted CD4+, CD8+, or CD8+CD57+ T cells (not recorded which) from PBMCs. These TCRs come from a human donor with aplastic anemia.

This clonotype was seen at least ten times. The chain couples TRBV5-1 to TRBJ1-6; a weak D match, TRBD1 (6 bases). The CDR3 runs to 15 residues. Trimming took 3 bases from V and 7 from J, leaving 14 bases between them. Germline CDR1 reads SGHRS; CDR2 reads YFSETQ. CDR3: CASSSERGGNSPLHF. CDR3 bases: TGCGCCAGCAGCTCAGAAAGGGGGGGAAATTCACCCCTCCACTTT.

The rearrangement links TRBV15 to TRBJ2-7; TRBD1 matches 7 bases. The CDR3 has 15 amino acids. Germline values: CDR1 LNHNV, CDR2 YYDKDF (reference sequence). V was pared by 4 bases and J by 2 bases, with 8 bases of the junction left unmatched. This CDR3 is CATSTRDGTAYEQYF. The CDR3 DNA sequence: TGTGCCACCAGCACGAGGGACGGGACAGCCTACGAGCAGTACTTC. The full variable domain, rest sourced from reference TRBV15 and TRBJ2-7, is DAMVIQNPRYQVTQFGKPVTLSCSQTLNHNVMYWYQQKSSQAPKLLFHYYDKDFNNEADTPDNFQSRRPNTSFCFLDIRSPGLGDTAMYLCATSTRDGTAYEQYFGPGTRLTVT.

This clonotype was detected only a few times. The chain combines TRBV6-1 with TRBJ2-3; D possibly corresponds to TRBD2 (6 bases). V lost 8 bases and J lost 1, with 13 bases in between. Germline CDR1 reads MNHNS; CDR2 reads SASEGT. The CDR3 is made up of 14 amino acids. The CDR3 reads CASSKGGGTDTQYF. CDR3 sequence (DNA): TGTGCCAGCTCGAAGGGAGGAGGCACAGATACGCAGTATTTT.

The chain carries TRBV5-1 and TRBJ2-3; D is perhaps TRBD1 (6 bases). Trimming cost V 2 bases and J 2 bases, with 12 bases left between them. This CDR3 has 15 residues. Germline V gives CDR1 SGHRS, CDR2 YFSETQ. As DNA, the CDR3 is TGCGCCAGCAGCTTAAGGGGGTTGGTCACAGATACGCAGTATTTT. Its translation: CASSLRGLVTDTQYF. Variable domain in full (rest from reference TRBV5-1 and TRBJ2-3): KAGVTQTPRYLIKTRGQQVTLSCSPISGHRSVSWYQQTPGQGLQFLFEYFSETQRNKGNFPGRFSGRQFSNSRSEMNVSTLELGDSALYLCASSLRGLVTDTQYFGPGTRLTVL.

V usage is TRBV15 and J usage is TRBJ2-7, with a tentative D call TRBD2 (6 bases). Looked up from germline, CDR1 is LNHNV and CDR2 is YYDKDF (reference sequence). The CDR3 is made up of 15 amino acids. The germline V and J ends were trimmed by 1 base and 5 bases, with 15 bases remaining between them. CDR3 coding DNA: TGTGCCACCAGCAGAGTAGCAGGAGGGTTCCACGAGCAGTACTTC. This codes for CATSRVAGGFHEQYF.

The V and J genes are TRBV2 and TRBJ1-6; D may be TRBD1 (5 bases). The V end lost 2 bases, the J end lost 9 bases, and 17 bases lay between the germline ends. Germline V gene data show CDR1 as SNHLY and CDR2 as FYNNEI. The CDR3 is 16 residues long. Here the CDR3 reads CASSEILGAGSSPLHF. CDR3 nucleotides: TGTGCCAGCAGTGAAATATTAGGGGCGGGCAGTTCACCCCTCCACTTT.

This clonotype was seen a handful of times. CDR3 amino acids: CASSLGTAGNTIYF. The CDR3 DNA reads as TGTGCCAGCAGCTTGGGGACAGCTGGAAACACCATATATTTT. This chain uses TRBV7-8 with TRBJ1-3, with 7 positions matching TRBD1. CDR1 is SGHVS and CDR2 is FQNEAQ in the germline V gene. J gave up 2 bases and V 3 bases, and 1 base lay outside the gene matches. The CDR3 has 14 amino acids.

This clonotype was observed many times. V is TRBV9 and J is TRBJ2-2, with D possibly matching TRBD2 (6 bases). Trimming shortened V by 0 bases and J by 3 bases, and 15 bases separated the two germline ends. The germline gives CDR1 SGDLS, CDR2 YYNGEE. The CDR3 loop spans 17 amino acids. The CDR3 reads CASSVGGSGSHTGELFF. CDR3 nucleotides: TGTGCCAGCAGCGTAGGGGGTAGCGGTTCCCACACCGGGGAGCTGTTTTTT.

The V gene is TRBV5-4, the J gene TRBJ2-3; D might be TRBD2 (6 bases). The CDR3 has 16 amino acids. The germline V and J ends were trimmed by 0 bases and 2 bases, with 13 bases remaining between them. The germline V gene has CDR1 SGHNT and CDR2 YYREEE (reference sequence). The CDR3 region has the DNA TGTGCCAGCAGCTTGGGGCTCCTAGCGACCACAGATACGCAGTATTTT. Protein product: CASSLGLLATTDTQYF.

The table lists this clonotype with a few counts. V usage is TRBV10-3 and J usage is TRBJ1-2, with 7 bases that match TRBD1. The CDR3 length is 14 residues. Trimming at V came to 5 bases and at J to 4 bases, leaving 7 bases not matched to a gene. The germline V gene has CDR1 ENHRY and CDR2 SYGVKD. CDR3 in DNA: TGTGCCATCAGTCCGGGGACAGCCTCCTATGGCTACACCTTC. It is translated as CAISPGTASYGYTF.

V gene TRBV2 combines with J gene TRBJ2-7; D may be TRBD2 (6 bases). V lost 11 bases and J lost 0, with 11 bases in between. CDR3 length equals 12 residues. Germline V lookup: CDR1 SNHLY, CDR2 FYNNEI. The CDR3 loop is CAGGLLSYEQYF. CDR3 DNA sequence: TGTGCCGGGGGACTGCTCTCCTACGAGCAGTACTTC.

About this clonotype itself: The junction differs from germline at one of its ends, possibly a read error. The chain has TRBV5-4 and TRBJ2-3; D is undetermined. The germline gives CDR1 SGHNT, CDR2 YYREEE (reference sequence). CDR3 length: 14 residues. This chain's CDR3 is CASSPKGDTYTQYF. CDR3 DNA: TGTGCCAGCAGCCCGAAAGGAGACACATATACGCAGTACTTT.

This clonotype showed up just a few times. The chain recombines TRBV6-1 with TRBJ2-7, with 10 bases fitting TRBD2. CDR1 and CDR2 (germline): MNHNS, SASEGT. The junction had 5 bases not matched to a gene; V was cut back by 3 bases and J by 6 bases. The CDR3 loop spans 14 amino acids. The CDR3 loop reads CASSDLAGDGEQYF. The CDR3 nucleotides are TGTGCCAGCAGTGACCTAGCGGGAGACGGCGAGCAGTACTTC.

The rearrangement uses TRBV10-3 and TRBJ1-1; 12 bases agree with TRBD1. The trim removed 10 bases at V and 1 base at J, leaving 10 bases unmatched. CDR3 length equals 16 residues. Germline CDR1 reads ENHRY; CDR2 reads SYGVKD. The CDR3 sequence: CATNRGTGGSNTEAFF. The DNA of the CDR3 is TGTGCCACTAATCGGGGGACAGGGGGCTCGAACACTGAAGCTTTCTTT.

The chain is built from TRBV12-3 or TRBV12-4 and TRBJ2-5, with 8 bases lining up with TRBD1. V lost 7 bases, J lost 1 base, and 5 bases stayed unmatched. This CDR3 is 14 amino acids long. The CDR3 coding sequence is TGTGCCAGCACCCTAGGGACAGGCCAAGAGACCCAGTACTTC. Its translation is CASTLGTGQETQYF.

The chain joins TRBV7-8 to TRBJ2-1, with TRBD1 matching over 9 bases. The CDR3 sequence is 13 residues long. V was pared by 11 bases and J by 5 bases, with 7 bases of the junction left unmatched. Germline V CDR1 and CDR2: SGHVS, FQNEAQ. CDR3 protein: CACADRGHNEQFF. CDR3 in DNA: TGTGCCTGCGCGGACAGGGGCCACAATGAGCAGTTCTTC.

Worth noting for this clonotype: This may be a read error: a much more frequent sequence differs by one nucleotide. V is TRBV2 and J is TRBJ1-2; D uncertain. Trimming cost V 6 bases and J 8 bases, with 16 bases left between them. From germline, CDR1 is SNHLY and CDR2 FYNNEI. CDR3 size: 13 residues. The CDR3 loop is CASRRLGWEGYTF. CDR3 sequence (DNA): TGTGCCAGCAGGAGACTGGGTTGGGAGGGCTACACCTTC.

The gene calls are TRBV6-1 and TRBJ2-2; 8 nucleotides agree with TRBD2. Germline CDR1 is MNHNS and CDR2 is SASEGT. The length of the CDR3 is 17 residues. V trimming: 7 bases; J trimming: 5 bases; junction bases outside the gene matches: 15. CDR3 region: CASTSAGSGGGTGELFF. The DNA of the CDR3 is TGTGCCAGCACCTCGGCAGGGAGCGGGGGCGGGACCGGGGAGCTGTTTTTT.

This clonotype appeared many times. The chain employs TRBV6-1 and TRBJ1-3; D gene uncertain. This CDR3 region has 12 residues. Germline V gene sequence: CDR1 MNHNS, CDR2 SASEGT. V was clipped by 2 bases and J by 4 bases, with 3 bases between them. The CDR3 protein is CASSEQGNTIYF. The CDR3 region has the DNA TGTGCCAGCAGTGAACAAGGAAACACCATATATTTT.

The sample holds many counts of this clonotype. This chain links TRBV20-1 with TRBJ2-3; no firm D call. V lost 3 bases to trimming and J lost 6 bases, with 16 bases between them. This CDR3 contains 14 residues. The germline CDR1 and CDR2 sequences are DFQATT and SNEGSKA (reference sequence). CDR3 DNA sequence: TGCAGTGCTAGGGAGACACGCCGTTGGGATACGCAGTATTTT. Amino acid sequence: CSARETRRWDTQYF.

The chain combines TRBV29-1 with TRBJ2-7; no reliable D call. The germline CDR1 and CDR2 sequences are SQVTM and ANQGSEA. The CDR3 extends over 12 amino acids. Trimming stripped 4 bases from V and 0 bases from J, with 7 bases between. As DNA, the CDR3 is TGCAGCGTTGGCAGGAACTCCTACGAGCAGTACTTC. Its protein product is CSVGRNSYEQYF.

About this clonotype: Sequence at one end of the junction differs from germline and may be a read error. The chain employs TRBV20-1 and TRBJ2-5; 7 bases fit TRBD1. This CDR3 has 13 residues. CDR1 and CDR2 from the germline V gene are DFQATT and SNEGSKA (reference sequence). CDR3 DNA sequence: TGCAGTGCCACGGACAGGCCCCAAGAGGCCCAGTACTTC. Translating it yields CSATDRPQEAQYF.

With respect to this clonotype: The junction does not match germline at one end; this may be a read error. V and J are TRBV10-3 and TRBJ1-2; 11 bases are a match to TRBD1. The germline V gene has CDR1 ENHRY and CDR2 SYGVKD. The CDR3 has 14 amino acids. The CDR3 sequence: CAIRGTGGDYGYTF. The CDR3 nucleotides read TGTGCTATCAGAGGGACAGGGGGAGACTATGGCTACACCTTC.